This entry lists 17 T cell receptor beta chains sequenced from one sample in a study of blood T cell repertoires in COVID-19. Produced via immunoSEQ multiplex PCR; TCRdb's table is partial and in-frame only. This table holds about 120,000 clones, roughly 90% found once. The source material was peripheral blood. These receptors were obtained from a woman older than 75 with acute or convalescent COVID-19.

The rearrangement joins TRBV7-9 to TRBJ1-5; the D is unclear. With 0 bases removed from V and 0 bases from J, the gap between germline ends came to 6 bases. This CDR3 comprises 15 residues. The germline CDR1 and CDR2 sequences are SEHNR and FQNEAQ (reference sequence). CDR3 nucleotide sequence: TGTGCCAGCAGCTTAGCACAAAATAGCAATCAGCCCCAGCATTTT. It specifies CASSLAQNSNQPQHF.

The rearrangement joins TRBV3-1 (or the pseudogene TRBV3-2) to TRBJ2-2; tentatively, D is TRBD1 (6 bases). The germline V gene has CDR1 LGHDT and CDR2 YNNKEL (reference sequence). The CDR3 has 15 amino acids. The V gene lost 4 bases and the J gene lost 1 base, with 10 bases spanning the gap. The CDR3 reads CASSLGTMNTGELFF. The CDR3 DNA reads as TGTGCCAGCAGCCTAGGGACAATGAACACCGGGGAGCTGTTTTTT.

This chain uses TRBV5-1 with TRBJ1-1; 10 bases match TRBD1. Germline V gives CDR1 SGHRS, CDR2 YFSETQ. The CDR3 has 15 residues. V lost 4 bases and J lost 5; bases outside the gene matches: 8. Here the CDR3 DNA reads TGCGCCAGCAGCCCGGAGGGACAGGGGTGGACTGAAGCTTTCTTT. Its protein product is CASSPEGQGWTEAFF.

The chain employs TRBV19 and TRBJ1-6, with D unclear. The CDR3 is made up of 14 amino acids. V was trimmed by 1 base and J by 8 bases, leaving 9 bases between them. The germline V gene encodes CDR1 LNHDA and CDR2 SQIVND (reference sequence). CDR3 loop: CASSIGQADSPLHF. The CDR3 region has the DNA TGTGCCAGTAGTATAGGGCAAGCGGATTCACCCCTCCACTTT.

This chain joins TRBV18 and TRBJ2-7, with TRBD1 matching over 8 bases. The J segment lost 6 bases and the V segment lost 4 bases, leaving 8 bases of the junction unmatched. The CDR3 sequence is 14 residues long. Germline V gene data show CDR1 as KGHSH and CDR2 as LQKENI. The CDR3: CASSRRTGQGEQYF. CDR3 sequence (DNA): TGTGCCAGCTCACGAAGGACAGGGCAGGGCGAGCAGTACTTC. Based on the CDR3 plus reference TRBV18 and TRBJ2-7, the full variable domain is NAGVMQNPRHLVRRRGQEARLRCSPMKGHSHVYWYRQLPEEGLKFMVYLQKENIIDESGMPKERFSAEFPKEGPSILRIQQVVRGDSAAYFCASSRRTGQGEQYFGPGTRLTVT.

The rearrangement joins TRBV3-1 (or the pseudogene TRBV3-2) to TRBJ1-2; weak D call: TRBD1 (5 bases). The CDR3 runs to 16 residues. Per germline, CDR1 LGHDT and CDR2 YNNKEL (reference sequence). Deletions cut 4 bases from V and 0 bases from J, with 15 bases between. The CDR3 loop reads CASSPRRTSTNYGYTF. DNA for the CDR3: TGTGCCAGCAGCCCTAGACGGACATCAACTAACTATGGCTACACCTTC.

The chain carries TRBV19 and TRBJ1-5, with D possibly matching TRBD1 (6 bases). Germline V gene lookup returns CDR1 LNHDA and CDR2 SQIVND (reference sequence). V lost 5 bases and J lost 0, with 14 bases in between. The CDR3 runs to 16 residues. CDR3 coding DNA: TGTGCCAGTAGTCCTCCGACAGGATATAGCAATCAGCCCCAGCATTTT. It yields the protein CASSPPTGYSNQPQHF.

CDR3 nucleotide sequence: TGTGCCAGCAGCGTAGCTCCGGGGATGACGGAGACCCAGTACTTC. Its translation: CASSVAPGMTETQYF. V gene TRBV9 combines with J gene TRBJ2-5, with D possibly matching TRBD2 (5 bases). Germline values: CDR1 SGDLS, CDR2 YYNGEE. The V end was cut by 0 bases, the J end by 5 bases, with 14 bases between. The CDR3 has 15 amino acids.

CDR3 sequence (DNA): TGTGCCAGCAGTTTAGGGCTAGCGGGAGGGACAGATACGCAGTATTTT. It specifies CASSLGLAGGTDTQYF. This chain joins TRBV28 and TRBJ2-3; TRBD2 matches at 12 bases. There are 16 residues in the CDR3. V dropped 2 bases and J dropped 3; count of bases not matched to a gene: 3. Germline V gene data show CDR1 as MDHEN and CDR2 as SYDVKM.

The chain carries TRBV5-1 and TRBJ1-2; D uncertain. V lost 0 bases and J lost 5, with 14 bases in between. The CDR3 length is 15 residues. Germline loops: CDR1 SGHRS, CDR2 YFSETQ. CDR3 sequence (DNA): TGCGCCAGCAGCTTGGAGCCAGGCTCCGGATATGGCTACACCTTC. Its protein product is CASSLEPGSGYGYTF.

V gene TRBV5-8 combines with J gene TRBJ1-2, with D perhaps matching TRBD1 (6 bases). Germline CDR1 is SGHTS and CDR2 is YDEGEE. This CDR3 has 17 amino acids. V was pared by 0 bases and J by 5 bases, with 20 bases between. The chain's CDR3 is CASSLEGASRGLYGYTF. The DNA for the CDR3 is TGTGCCAGCAGCTTGGAAGGAGCGTCAAGGGGGTTGTATGGCTACACCTTC.

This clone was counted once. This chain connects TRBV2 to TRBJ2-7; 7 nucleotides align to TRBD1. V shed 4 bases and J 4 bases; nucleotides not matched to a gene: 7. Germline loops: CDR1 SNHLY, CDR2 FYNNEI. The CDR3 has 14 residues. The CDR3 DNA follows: TGTGCCAGCAGTGCCCAGGGACAGAGTTACGAGCAGTACTTC. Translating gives CASSAQGQSYEQYF.

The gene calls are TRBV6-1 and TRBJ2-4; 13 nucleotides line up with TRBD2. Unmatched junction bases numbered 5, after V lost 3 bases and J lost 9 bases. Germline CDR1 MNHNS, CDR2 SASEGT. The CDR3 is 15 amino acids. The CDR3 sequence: CASSDGLAGASIQYF. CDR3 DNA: TGTGCCAGCAGTGACGGACTAGCGGGGGCAAGCATTCAGTACTTC.

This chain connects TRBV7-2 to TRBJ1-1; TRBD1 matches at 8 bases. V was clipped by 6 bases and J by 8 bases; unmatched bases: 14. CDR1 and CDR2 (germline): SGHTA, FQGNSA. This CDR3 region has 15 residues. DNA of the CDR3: TGTGCCAGCAGACCTACCGGGACAGGAGGTTTCGAAGCTTTCTTT. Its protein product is CASRPTGTGGFEAFF.

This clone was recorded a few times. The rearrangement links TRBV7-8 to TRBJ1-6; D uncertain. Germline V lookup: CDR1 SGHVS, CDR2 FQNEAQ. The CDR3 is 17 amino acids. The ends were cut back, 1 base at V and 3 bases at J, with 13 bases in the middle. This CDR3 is CASSLDGILGYNSPLHF. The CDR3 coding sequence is TGTGCCAGCAGCTTAGACGGGATATTGGGCTATAATTCACCCCTCCACTTT.

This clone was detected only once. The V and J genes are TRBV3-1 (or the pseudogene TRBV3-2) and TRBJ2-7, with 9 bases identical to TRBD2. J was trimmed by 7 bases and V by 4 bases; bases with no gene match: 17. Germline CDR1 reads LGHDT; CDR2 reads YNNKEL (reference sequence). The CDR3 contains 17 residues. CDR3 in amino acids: CASSPRARLAGREEQYF. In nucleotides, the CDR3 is TGTGCCAGCAGCCCCCGAGCTCGGCTAGCGGGACGGGAAGAGCAGTACTTC.

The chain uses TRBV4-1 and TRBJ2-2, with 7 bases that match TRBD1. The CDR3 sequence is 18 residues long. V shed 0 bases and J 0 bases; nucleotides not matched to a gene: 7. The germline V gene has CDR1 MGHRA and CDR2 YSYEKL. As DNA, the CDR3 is TGCGCCAGCAGCCAAGATTTTAGGGGGACAGCGAACACCGGGGAGCTGTTTTTT. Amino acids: CASSQDFRGTANTGELFF.